This T cell receptor beta chain was found in a study of blood T cell repertoires in COVID-19. Clones were read by immunoSEQ multiplex PCR, and TCRdb kept only the in-frame ones, dropping some. This table holds fewer than 250,000 clones, 80% to 90% found once. The CDR3 contains 15 residues. J gave up 5 bases and V 4 bases, and 11 bases lay outside the gene matches. CDR1 SGHNT and CDR2 YYREEE come from the germline V gene (reference sequence). V is TRBV5-4 and J is TRBJ2-5; 7 bases agree with TRBD2. The receptor was isolated from a woman between 65 and 79 years old with acute or convalescent COVID-19. Sequencing was carried out using peripheral blood. Here the CDR3 reads CASSQPGLRMETQYF. In DNA form, the CDR3 reads TGTGCCAGCAGCCAGCCGGGACTAAGGATGGAGACCCAGTACTTC.